These 10 T cell receptor beta chains were all obtained from the same sample, sequenced in a study of T cell changes during pregnancy in multiple sclerosis. Clones were read by immunoSEQ multiplex PCR, and TCRdb kept only the in-frame ones, dropping some. The data contain under 70,000 clones, 91% of them seen just once; the ten biggest clones take up over 1%. Sequencing was performed on peripheral blood, taken after pregnancy. These TCRs come from a female donor in good health, enrolled as a control in a pregnancy study.

The genes are TRBV18 and TRBJ1-3, with D unresolved. The CDR3 extends over 16 amino acids. The V end was cut by 3 bases, the J end by 4 bases, with 16 bases between. The germline gives CDR1 KGHSH, CDR2 LQKENI. The CDR3 nucleotides read TGTGCCAGCTCACCGCCGGCGGGGTTTAGAGGAAACACCATATATTTT. The encoded protein is CASSPPAGFRGNTIYF.

Of note for this clone: One end of the junction varies from germline; a read error may be responsible. V and J are TRBV4-2 and TRBJ2-7, with TRBD2 identical over 8 bases. This CDR3 has 14 residues. Germline-derived CDR1 and CDR2 are LGHNA and YNFKEQ. The CDR3 region is CASSQDLGRGEQDF. CDR3 bases: TGTGCCAGCAGCCAAGATTTGGGGCGGGGGGAACAGGACTTC.

CDR3 amino acids: CAWKIPGRETQYF. CDR3 DNA: TGTGCCTGGAAGATACCCGGTCGGGAGACCCAGTACTTC. The chain uses TRBV30 and TRBJ2-5; D gene uncertain. Per the germline V gene, CDR1 is GTSNPN and CDR2 is SVGIG (reference sequence). V lost 4 bases to trimming and J lost 5 bases, with 14 bases between them. This CDR3 has 13 amino acids.

The chain carries TRBV7-8 and TRBJ1-5; 10 bases agree with TRBD1. V shed 4 bases and J 0 bases; nucleotides not matched to a gene: 6. Germline CDR1 reads SGHVS; CDR2 reads FQNEAQ. CDR3 length equals 17 residues. The CDR3 reads CASSWGQGTDSNQPQHF. The CDR3 DNA sequence: TGTGCCAGCAGCTGGGGACAGGGGACTGATAGCAATCAGCCCCAGCATTTT.

This chain uses TRBV27 with TRBJ2-5; 8 nucleotides align to TRBD2. This CDR3 has 13 residues. Trimming cost V 3 bases and J 3 bases; bases outside gene matches: 0. The germline CDR1 and CDR2 sequences are MNHEY and SMNVEV (reference sequence). This CDR3 is CASSFGGEETQYF. DNA of the CDR3: TGTGCCAGCAGTTTCGGGGGGGAAGAGACCCAGTACTTC.

The chain is built from TRBV10-3 and TRBJ1-1; D ambiguous. The CDR3 has 15 residues. The V gene lost 4 bases and the J gene lost 1 base, with 13 bases spanning the gap. Per the germline V gene, CDR1 is ENHRY and CDR2 is SYGVKD. DNA of the CDR3: TGTGCCATCAGTGGACCCCTTTCAGGGAACACTGAAGCTTTCTTT. Its translation is CAISGPLSGNTEAFF.

There are a few counts of this clone. V usage is TRBV9 and J usage is TRBJ1-1; TRBD1 matches at 8 bases. This CDR3 contains 15 residues. With 4 bases clipped from V and 6 bases from J, the junction kept 11 bases outside the gene matches. The germline V gene encodes CDR1 SGDLS and CDR2 YYNGEE. CDR3 residues: CASSLRDRLYAEAFF. As DNA, the CDR3 is TGTGCCAGCAGCTTGAGGGACAGGCTGTACGCTGAAGCTTTCTTT.

The rearrangement uses TRBV27 and TRBJ2-2; 8 positions match TRBD1. Germline V lookup: CDR1 MNHEY, CDR2 SMNVEV (reference sequence). CDR3 size: 12 residues. Trimming at V came to 6 bases and at J to 13 bases, leaving 7 bases not matched to a gene. For the CDR3, the DNA is TGTGCCAGCAGAGCAGGGGGCGCGGTGCTGTTTTTT. Amino acids: CASRAGGAVLFF.

This clone is a singleton in its sample. V and J are TRBV4-3 and TRBJ1-2; the D is unclear. Germline loops: CDR1 LGHNA, CDR2 YSLEER. The CDR3 spans 13 residues. Trimming took off 0 bases at V and 4 bases at J, with 6 bases between the two ends. This CDR3 reads CASSQESGYGYTF. The CDR3 DNA sequence: TGCGCCAGCAGCCAAGAATCAGGCTATGGCTACACCTTC.

The rearrangement joins TRBV9 to TRBJ1-2; possible D gene TRBD1, 5 bases. This CDR3 region has 14 residues. Trimming took 0 bases from V and 5 from J, leaving 11 bases between them. Germline V lookup: CDR1 SGDLS, CDR2 YYNGEE. The CDR3 loop is CASSVGTGTYGYTF. The CDR3 DNA is TGTGCCAGCAGCGTAGGTACAGGCACGTATGGCTACACCTTC.